The 26 T cell receptor beta chains below all came from one sample that was sequenced in a study of blood T cells in healthy people across ages. A second PCR, run for roughly 7 to 12 cycles, used a sample-barcoded 5' primer plus a J-beta primer mix. Each CDR3 protein gets one entry after TCRdb re-called the 5' RACE reads with MiXCR. The data hold about 780,000 distinct CDR3 sequences, with around 25% observed a single time. This sample was shared with a second study, whose subject was T cells of mothers and their children.

Sequences were obtained from blood. The receptor source for this set is a boy between 10 and 17 years old in good health.

The chain links TRBV7-9 to TRBJ2-3; TRBD2 agrees at 8 bases. V lost 5 bases to trimming and J lost 5 bases; unmatched junction nucleotides: 15. The CDR3 has 17 residues. CDR1 is SEHNR and CDR2 is FQNEAQ in the germline V gene (reference sequence). The CDR3 region has the DNA TGTGCCAGCAGCCAGACCTGGCGGGGGGCCTACGGAGATACGCAGTATTTT. This translates into CASSQTWRGAYGDTQYF.

The genes are TRBV11-1 and TRBJ1-1; the D is unclear. V gave up 0 bases and J gave up 2 bases, with 13 bases separating them. Germline V lookup: CDR1 SGHAT, CDR2 FQDESV (reference sequence). The CDR3 loop spans 16 amino acids. Here the CDR3 DNA reads TGTGCCAGCAGCTTAGCGCGCCCAGAGGCAAACACTGAAGCTTTCTTT. It encodes CASSLARPEANTEAFF. Full variable domain (outside the CDR3, taken from reference TRBV11-1 and TRBJ1-1): EAEVAQSPRYKITEKSQAVAFWCDPISGHATLYWYRQILGQGPELLVQFQDESVVDDSQLPKDRFSAERLKGVDSTLKIQPAELGDSAMYLCASSLARPEANTEAFFGQGTRLTVV.

The chain uses TRBV7-2 and TRBJ1-2, with a possible D match to TRBD1 (5 bases). Trimming cost V 4 bases and J 8 bases, with 26 bases left between them. CDR1 is SGHTA and CDR2 is FQGNSA in the germline V gene. The CDR3 extends over 17 amino acids. Here the CDR3 reads CASSYKRGRLLSRGYTF. Here the CDR3 DNA reads TGTGCCAGCAGCTATAAACGGGGACGTCTGCTATCAAGGGGCTACACCTTC.

This clonotype was observed a handful of times. The gene calls are TRBV23-1 and TRBJ2-5; D is ambiguous. TRBV23-1 is known as an ORF, though its function is uncertain. With 5 bases removed from V and 4 bases from J, the gap between germline ends came to 11 bases. The CDR3 extends over 13 amino acids. This CDR3 reads CASSNRCLETQYF. The CDR3, as DNA: TGCGCCAGCAGTAACCGTTGTTTAGAGACCCAGTACTTC.

This clonotype appeared a few times. Sequence at one end of the junction differs from germline and may be a read error. J is TRBJ2-5 and V is TRBV28, with 7 bases aligning to TRBD2. The J call may be wrong; the DNA end is better matched by TRBJ2-7. Germline CDR1 is MDHEN and CDR2 is SYDVKM. The CDR3 covers 12 residues. The CDR3 is CASGSGEYEQYF. CDR3 sequence (DNA): TGCGCCAGCGGCAGCGGGGAATACGAGCAGTACTTC.

The CDR3 loop is CASSLTYLQENYGYTF. In nucleotides, the CDR3 is TGTGCCAGCAGCCTCACGTATTTGCAGGAGAACTATGGCTACACCTTC. The chain employs TRBV28 and TRBJ1-2; D uncertain. CDR1 is MDHEN and CDR2 is SYDVKM in the germline V gene. The CDR3 covers 16 residues. V dropped 6 bases and J dropped 2 bases, with 19 bases sitting between them.

This clonotype appeared many times. The chain has TRBV7-9 and TRBJ2-1, with 10 bases that match TRBD2. This CDR3 has 15 residues. CDR1 SEHNR and CDR2 FQNEAQ come from the germline V gene (reference sequence). V dropped 8 bases and J dropped 4; count of bases not matched to a gene: 8. The DNA of the CDR3 is TGTGCCAGCTCTCCCAGCGGGGGGGGATACAATGAGCAGTTCTTC. Amino acids: CASSPSGGGYNEQFF.

The rearrangement links TRBV30 to TRBJ1-1; D not certain. Germline V CDR1 and CDR2: GTSNPN, SVGIG (reference sequence). V was cut by 0 bases and J by 3 bases, with 17 bases left in between. The CDR3 is made up of 16 amino acids. The chain's CDR3 is CAWSVPTPQMDTEAFF. CDR3 bases: TGTGCCTGGAGTGTACCTACTCCTCAGATGGACACTGAAGCTTTCTTT. Full variable domain (missing parts from reference TRBV30 and TRBJ1-1): SQTIHQWPATLVQPVGSPLSLECTVEGTSNPNLYWYRQAAGRGLQLLFYSVGIGQISSEVPQNLSASRPQDRQFILSSKKLLLSDSGFYLCAWSVPTPQMDTEAFFGQGTRLTVV.

The chain combines TRBV27 with TRBJ2-7; 7 nucleotides align to TRBD2. The J call is in doubt because the DNA end fits TRBJ2-1 better. The CDR3 extends over 15 amino acids. Germline CDR1 and CDR2: MNHEY and SMNVEV (reference sequence). As DNA, the CDR3 is TGTGCCAGCAGCCTCGATCGGGGGGTCGGTAATGAGCAGTTCTTC. Protein sequence: CASSLDRGVGNEQFF.

This clonotype was recorded a few times. The V call is TRBV5-1, the J call TRBJ1-1; D possibly corresponds to TRBD1 (6 bases). The CDR3 loop spans 15 amino acids. V was pared by 1 base and J by 1 base, with 11 bases between. CDR1 is SGHRS and CDR2 is YFSETQ in the germline V gene. The CDR3 DNA reads as TGCGCCAGCAGCTTGCTCCGGACAGAGAACACTGAAGCTTTCTTT. Translation gives CASSLLRTENTEAFF.

This clonotype occurred a few times. The CDR3 region has the DNA TGTGCCACCCACGGGGGGGCCCACCAAGAGACCCAGTACTTC. Translation: CATHGGAHQETQYF. The chain is built from TRBV7-9 and TRBJ2-5; TRBD2 matches at 8 bases. Looked up from germline, CDR1 is SEHNR and CDR2 is FQNEAQ (reference sequence). The CDR3 loop spans 14 amino acids. The junction had 7 bases not matched to a gene; V was cut back by 10 bases and J by 0 bases.

V and J are TRBV7-9 and TRBJ1-4; possible D gene TRBD1, 6 bases. V was trimmed by 5 bases and J by 4 bases, leaving 17 bases between them. Germline CDR1 reads SEHNR; CDR2 reads FQNEAQ (reference sequence). CDR3 length equals 16 residues. The CDR3 reads CASSQNTGPVNEKLFF. The CDR3 DNA is TGTGCCAGCAGCCAGAACACAGGGCCAGTTAATGAAAAACTGTTTTTT.

The chain employs TRBV6-2 or TRBV6-3 and TRBJ2-4; D is perhaps TRBD1 (6 bases). V was trimmed by 4 bases and J by 0 bases, leaving 10 bases between them. The CDR3 loop spans 15 amino acids. Germline CDR1 reads MNHEY; CDR2 reads SVGEGT. The CDR3 DNA reads as TGTGCCAGCAGTTCCGGACAGCTAGCCAAAAACATTCAGTACTTC. Its translation is CASSSGQLAKNIQYF.

This clonotype has just a few counts. This rearrangement joins TRBV15 to TRBJ1-5, with D hard to call. CDR1 and CDR2 from the germline V gene are LNHNV and YYDKDF (reference sequence). This CDR3 spans 13 amino acids. V was pared by 1 base and J by 5 bases, with 6 bases between. The CDR3 protein is CATSRASHQPQHF. CDR3 nucleotides: TGTGCCACCAGCAGAGCCTCCCATCAGCCCCAGCATTTT.

The chain recombines TRBV6-5 with TRBJ2-2; D is perhaps TRBD2 (5 bases). Germline assignment: CDR1 MNHEY and CDR2 SVGAGI. The CDR3 has 13 residues. V was shortened by 5 bases and J by 6 bases, with 10 bases between the two germline ends. CDR3 sequence reads: CASSHEAAGELFF. CDR3 DNA sequence: TGTGCCAGCAGTCACGAAGCGGCCGGGGAGCTGTTTTTT.

The rearrangement links TRBV2 to TRBJ1-3, with D tentatively TRBD1 (6 bases). The V gene lost 6 bases and the J gene lost 3 bases, with 18 bases spanning the gap. CDR3 length equals 16 residues. The germline gives CDR1 SNHLY, CDR2 FYNNEI. CDR3 bases: TGTGCCAGCAGCGAAAACAAACAGGGCTTTGGAAACACCATATATTTT. Protein: CASSENKQGFGNTIYF.

The V call is TRBV30, the J call TRBJ2-1; D unclear. Trimming removed 0 bases at V and 4 bases at J, with 13 bases between. Germline V gene data show CDR1 as GTSNPN and CDR2 as SVGIG (reference sequence). The CDR3 length is 15 residues. CDR3 sequence reads: CAWSVVGYGYNEQFF. The CDR3 DNA is TGTGCCTGGAGTGTGGTAGGGTATGGGTACAATGAGCAGTTCTTC.

This clonotype came up a few times. This chain connects TRBV29-1 to TRBJ2-2, with 11 nucleotides matching TRBD1. This CDR3 comprises 13 residues. The V gene's germline CDR1 is SQVTM and CDR2 ANQGSEA. With V trimmed by 7 bases and J by 6 bases, 4 bases remained unmatched. This CDR3 reads CSAGTGGAGELFF. CDR3 in DNA: TGCAGCGCTGGGACAGGGGGAGCCGGGGAGCTGTTTTTT.

This clonotype was found a few times. The V gene is TRBV20-1, the J gene TRBJ2-1; 8 bases fit TRBD2. CDR1 is DFQATT and CDR2 is SNEGSKA in the germline V gene (reference sequence). The CDR3 runs 15 residues. After removal of 1 base from V and 3 bases from J, the junction contained 5 bases not matched to a gene. CDR3 sequence (DNA): TGCAGTGCTAGAGCTAGCAGCGGGGGCTACAATGAGCAGTTCTTC. This codes for CSARASSGGYNEQFF.

The chain has TRBV5-1 and TRBJ1-1, with 8 bases lining up with TRBD1. Germline CDR1 and CDR2: SGHRS and YFSETQ. The CDR3 sequence is 15 residues long. V gave up 0 bases and J gave up 4 bases; unmatched junction bases: 5. CDR3 residues: CASSLAFTGGTEAFF. For the CDR3, the DNA is TGCGCCAGCAGCTTGGCATTCACAGGGGGCACTGAAGCTTTCTTT.

This chain links TRBV6-2 or TRBV6-3 with TRBJ2-3; 9 nucleotides line up with TRBD2. The length of the CDR3 is 15 residues. Germline V gene data show CDR1 as MNHEY and CDR2 as SVGEGT. With V trimmed by 2 bases and J by 4 bases, 4 bases remained unmatched. The CDR3 sequence is CASSYGGGAADTQYF. The CDR3 bases are TGTGCCAGCAGTTACGGCGGGGGGGCTGCAGATACGCAGTATTTT.

This clonotype was observed a few times. The J gene is TRBJ1-5, the V gene TRBV4-1, with a possible D match to TRBD1 (6 bases). Germline CDR1 and CDR2: MGHRA and YSYEKL. V lost 1 base and J 10 bases, leaving 17 bases between the germline ends. The length of the CDR3 is 15 residues. The CDR3 sequence: CASSQVWDTGVPQHF. For the CDR3, the DNA is TGCGCCAGCAGCCAAGTTTGGGACACCGGGGTACCCCAGCATTTT.

This chain uses TRBV5-1 with TRBJ2-1; D not resolved. This CDR3 is 12 amino acids long. V lost 0 bases and J lost 9, with 7 bases in between. CDR1 is SGHRS, CDR2 YFSETQ, per germline. CDR3 bases: TGCGCCAGCAGCTTGGATGGCCTTGAGCAGTTCTTC. Translated: CASSLDGLEQFF.

A few counts support this clonotype. The chain links TRBV20-1 to TRBJ2-3; the match to TRBD2 covers 13 bases. CDR1 and CDR2 from the germline V gene are DFQATT and SNEGSKA (reference sequence). The CDR3 runs to 16 residues. V gave up 5 bases and J gave up 5 bases; unmatched junction bases: 10. CDR3 in DNA: TGCAGTGCTGGGCCCCCAGGGACTAGCGGGGAAGATACGCAGTATTTT. Its translation is CSAGPPGTSGEDTQYF.

CDR3 in DNA: TGCAGTGCTGCAGCAAGCGGACGTTCCTCCGGGGAGCTGTTTTTT. It codes for CSAAASGRSSGELFF. The V and J genes are TRBV20-1 and TRBJ2-2; possibly TRBD2 for D (5 bases). Germline lookup yields CDR1 DFQATT and CDR2 SNEGSKA (reference sequence). Trimming removed 5 bases at V and 6 bases at J, with 19 bases between. The length of the CDR3 is 15 residues.

V usage is TRBV5-5 and J usage is TRBJ2-5; tentatively, D is TRBD1 (5 bases). Trimming took 2 bases from V and 4 from J, leaving 15 bases between them. The CDR3 is 15 residues long. Germline V CDR1 and CDR2: SGHKS, YYEKEE (reference sequence). The CDR3 region has the DNA TGTGCCAGCAGCTTAGATGGCAGGGCGTCAGAGACCCAGTACTTC. This translates into CASSLDGRASETQYF. Supplemented by reference TRBV5-5 and TRBJ2-5, the full variable domain reads DAGVTQSPTHLIKTRGQQVTLRCSPISGHKSVSWYQQVLGQGPQFIFQYYEKEERGRGNFPDRFSARQFPNYSSELNVNALLLGDSALYLCASSLDGRASETQYFGPGTRLLVL.